This is a list of T cell receptor beta chains from one sample in a study of T cell responses to AZD1222 COVID-19 vaccine. Clones were read by immunoSEQ multiplex PCR, and TCRdb kept only the in-frame ones, dropping some. The sample lists 150,000 to 200,000 clones; 80% to 95% were seen once. The sample here was peripheral blood, taken on day 0 of AZD1222 vaccination. The receptors shown here come from an adult in good health. The CDR3 runs from the conserved cysteine through the conserved F or W. Each record gives: V gene, J gene, CDR3 protein.

v_call: TRBV4-1
j_call: TRBJ1-4
cdr3_aa: CASSQGRSGRGTNEKLFF

v_call: TRBV27
j_call: TRBJ2-7
cdr3_aa: CASSFTGGAYEQYF

v_call: TRBV15
j_call: TRBJ1-1
cdr3_aa: CATSSRDRVVSTEAFF

v_call: TRBV7-7
j_call: TRBJ1-3
cdr3_aa: CASSTGTVSSGNTIYF

v_call: TRBV11-2
j_call: TRBJ2-1
cdr3_aa: CASSFLGTSGGVRNEQFF

v_call: TRBV7-7
j_call: TRBJ2-1
cdr3_aa: CASSLGTSGGYNEQFF

v_call: TRBV11-3
j_call: TRBJ2-1
cdr3_aa: CASSLIPEDNEQFF

v_call: TRBV6-5
j_call: TRBJ2-5
cdr3_aa: CASGATETQYF

v_call: TRBV4-1
j_call: TRBJ2-7
cdr3_aa: CASSQDDSWGYEQYF

v_call: TRBV6-5
j_call: TRBJ2-2
cdr3_aa: CASTHTGELFF

v_call: TRBV6-2/TRBV6-3
j_call: TRBJ1-2
cdr3_aa: CASSYPSGYYGYTF

v_call: TRBV6-1
j_call: TRBJ2-2
cdr3_aa: CASSDPLDPGELFF

v_call: TRBV19
j_call: TRBJ2-1
cdr3_aa: CASSGGSSYNEQFF

v_call: TRBV6-6
j_call: TRBJ1-3
cdr3_aa: CASRSGGSGNTIYF

v_call: TRBV15
j_call: TRBJ1-5
cdr3_aa: CATSRDGYGPNQPQHF

v_call: TRBV28
j_call: TRBJ1-5
cdr3_aa: CASRGPNQPQHF

v_call: TRBV5-1
j_call: TRBJ1-6
cdr3_aa: CASSWGQGRSPLHF

v_call: TRBV27
j_call: TRBJ2-7
cdr3_aa: CASSSAGTRAYEQYF

v_call: TRBV18
j_call: TRBJ2-7
cdr3_aa: CASSPWGQNRDTKTYF

v_call: TRBV19
j_call: TRBJ1-5
cdr3_aa: CASSMAGTDSNQPQHF

v_call: TRBV7-6
j_call: TRBJ2-7
cdr3_aa: CASSPGTVYEQYF

v_call: TRBV10-2
j_call: TRBJ1-5
cdr3_aa: CASSESVNQPQHF

v_call: TRBV11-1
j_call: TRBJ2-7
cdr3_aa: CASSRGGSTYEQYF

v_call: TRBV6-5
j_call: TRBJ1-4
cdr3_aa: CASSYSPDSIGEKLFF

v_call: TRBV18
j_call: TRBJ1-1
cdr3_aa: CASSPLDGEAFF

v_call: TRBV28
j_call: TRBJ2-7
cdr3_aa: CASSPPGQGNYEQYF

v_call: TRBV25-1
j_call: TRBJ2-2
cdr3_aa: CASSPGLAGDITGELFF

v_call: TRBV18
j_call: TRBJ1-1
cdr3_aa: CASSPRDIEGAGTEAFF

v_call: TRBV10-3
j_call: TRBJ2-7
cdr3_aa: CAISDNSGRQTYEQYF

v_call: TRBV7-8
j_call: TRBJ2-1
cdr3_aa: CASSLSDEQFF

v_call: TRBV10-3
j_call: TRBJ1-5
cdr3_aa: CAISDEGGREPQHF

v_call: TRBV21-1
j_call: TRBJ2-3
cdr3_aa: CASSKSCGRRTDTQYF

v_call: TRBV27
j_call: TRBJ2-7
cdr3_aa: CASRRTGLGEQYF

v_call: TRBV6-1
j_call: TRBJ1-5
cdr3_aa: CASSAIFRGQGNQPQHF

v_call: TRBV11-2
j_call: TRBJ1-6
cdr3_aa: CASSPEVGSPLHF

v_call: TRBV5-1
j_call: TRBJ1-4
cdr3_aa: CASSLALSGTEKLFF

v_call: TRBV12-5
j_call: TRBJ2-1
cdr3_aa: CASGTLINEQFF

v_call: TRBV7-9
j_call: TRBJ1-5
cdr3_aa: CASSQGGGIGNQPQHF

v_call: TRBV27
j_call: TRBJ2-7
cdr3_aa: CASSLRAPMTHEQYF

v_call: TRBV28
j_call: TRBJ1-5
cdr3_aa: CASSQSRDQPQHF

v_call: TRBV19
j_call: TRBJ2-3
cdr3_aa: CASSRDRGKEDTQYF

v_call: TRBV13
j_call: TRBJ2-5
cdr3_aa: CASSPRRTGGGQETQYF

v_call: TRBV11-2
j_call: TRBJ2-7
cdr3_aa: CASSVASGGRYEQYF

v_call: TRBV2
j_call: TRBJ2-7
cdr3_aa: CASSVVGLAERPYEQYF

v_call: TRBV19
j_call: TRBJ2-2
cdr3_aa: CASSRRSGINTGELFF

v_call: TRBV3-1/TRBV3-2
j_call: TRBJ2-5
cdr3_aa: CASSQVWDRGQETQYF

v_call: TRBV24-1
j_call: TRBJ1-5
cdr3_aa: CATSVQGNQPQHF

v_call: TRBV27
j_call: TRBJ1-3
cdr3_aa: CASRLIGRGSGNTIYF

v_call: TRBV24-1
j_call: TRBJ1-5
cdr3_aa: CATSDGTGWQPQHF

v_call: TRBV2
j_call: TRBJ2-7
cdr3_aa: CASSEVRGYYEQYF

v_call: TRBV10-3
j_call: TRBJ1-2
cdr3_aa: CAISESGQGAFGYTF